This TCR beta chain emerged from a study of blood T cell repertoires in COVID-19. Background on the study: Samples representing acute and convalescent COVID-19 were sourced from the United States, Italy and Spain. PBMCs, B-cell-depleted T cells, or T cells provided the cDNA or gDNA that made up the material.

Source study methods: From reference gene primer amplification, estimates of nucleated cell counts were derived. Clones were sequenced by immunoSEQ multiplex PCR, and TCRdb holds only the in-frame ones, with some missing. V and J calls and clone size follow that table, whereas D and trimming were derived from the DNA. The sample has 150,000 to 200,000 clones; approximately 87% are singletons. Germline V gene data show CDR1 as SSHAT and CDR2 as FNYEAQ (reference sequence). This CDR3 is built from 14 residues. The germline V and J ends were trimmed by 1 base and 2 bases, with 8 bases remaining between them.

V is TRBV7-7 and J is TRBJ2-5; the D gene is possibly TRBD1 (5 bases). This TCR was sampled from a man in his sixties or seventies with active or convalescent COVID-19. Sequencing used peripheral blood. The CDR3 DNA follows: TGTGCCAGCAGCTTAGTCGGACATCAAGAGACCCAGTACTTC. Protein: CASSLVGHQETQYF.